This TCR beta chain was recorded in a study of cytomegalovirus exposure and HLA in healthy donors. Comment on this clone: Antigen: not known.

Regarding the study as a whole: Some public TCRs appeared in many individuals, while most sequences were rare. Presence/absence analyses assumed roughly uniform sequencing depth across donors. On later analysis, the bulk of CMV-associated TCR beta chains appeared to be HLA-restricted.

It was with 60 Vbeta and 13 Jbeta primers that the PCR ran. Measured with immunoSEQ multiplex PCR; TCRdb has only the in-frame clones, and not every one. This sample yields about 180,000 clones, of which just over 75% are seen a single time; roughly 3.7% belongs to the top ten. These donors, healthy bone marrow donors, were studied. With 8 bases clipped from V and 14 bases from J, the junction kept 12 bases outside the gene matches. CDR1 SGHTA and CDR2 FQGTGA come from the germline V gene. The CDR3 has 13 residues. The chain joins TRBV7-3 to TRBJ2-3; 11 bases align to TRBD2. The source of this sequence is a woman in her sixties in good health and CMV-seropositive. Sequencing was done on a sample of PBMCs. CDR3: CASSLGSGREGYF. CDR3 sequence (DNA): TGTGCCAGCTCCCTCGGTAGCGGGAGGGAGGGGTATTTT.